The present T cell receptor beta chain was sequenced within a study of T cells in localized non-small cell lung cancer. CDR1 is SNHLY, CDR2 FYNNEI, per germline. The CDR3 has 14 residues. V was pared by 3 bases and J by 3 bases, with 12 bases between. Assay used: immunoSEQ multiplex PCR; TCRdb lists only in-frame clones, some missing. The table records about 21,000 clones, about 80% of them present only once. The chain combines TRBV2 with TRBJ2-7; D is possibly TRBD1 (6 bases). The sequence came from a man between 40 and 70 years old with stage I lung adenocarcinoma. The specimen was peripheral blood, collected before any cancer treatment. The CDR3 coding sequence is TGTGCCAGCAGTGAGATGACAGGCAACTACGAGCAGTACTTC. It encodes CASSEMTGNYEQYF.